This T cell receptor beta chain was captured in a study of blood T cell repertoires in COVID-19. The wider study: Acute and convalescent COVID-19 samples came from the United States, Italy and Spain.

Sequenced by immunoSEQ multiplex PCR; TCRdb stores in-frame clones only, minus some. The profile covers roughly 250,000 clones, with over 80% appearing a single time and over 1.5% taken by the ten largest. CDR3 length: 17 amino acids. After removal of 4 bases from V and 6 bases from J, the junction contained 15 bases not matched to a gene. CDR1 KGHSH and CDR2 LQKENI come from the germline V gene. Sequences were obtained from PBMCs or T cells enriched from blood (not recorded which). This receptor was identified in a woman between 18 and 30 years old who had recovered from COVID-19. This sequence joins TRBV18 and TRBJ2-7; 10 bases are shared with TRBD1. CDR3 region: CASSLATVRTGGTEQYF. Written as DNA, the CDR3 is TGTGCCAGCTCACTGGCGACGGTTCGGACAGGGGGGACCGAGCAGTACTTC.